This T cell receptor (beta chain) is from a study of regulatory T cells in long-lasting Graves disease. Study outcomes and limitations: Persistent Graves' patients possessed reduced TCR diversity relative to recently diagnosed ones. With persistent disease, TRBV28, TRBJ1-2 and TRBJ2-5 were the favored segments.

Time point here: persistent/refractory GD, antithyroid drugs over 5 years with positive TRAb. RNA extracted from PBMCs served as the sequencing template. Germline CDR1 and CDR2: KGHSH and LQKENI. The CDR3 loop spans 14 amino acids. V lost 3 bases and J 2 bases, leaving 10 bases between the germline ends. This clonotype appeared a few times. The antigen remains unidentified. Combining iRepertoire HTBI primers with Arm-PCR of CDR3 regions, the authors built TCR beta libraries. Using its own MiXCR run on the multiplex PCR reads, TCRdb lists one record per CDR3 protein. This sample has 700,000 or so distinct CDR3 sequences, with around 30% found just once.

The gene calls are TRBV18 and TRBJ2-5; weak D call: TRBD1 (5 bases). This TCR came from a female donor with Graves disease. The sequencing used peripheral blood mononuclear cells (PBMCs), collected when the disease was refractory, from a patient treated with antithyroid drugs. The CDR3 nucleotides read TGTGCCAGCTCACCGATGACAGCGCAAGAGACCCAGTACTTC. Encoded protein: CASSPMTAQETQYF.